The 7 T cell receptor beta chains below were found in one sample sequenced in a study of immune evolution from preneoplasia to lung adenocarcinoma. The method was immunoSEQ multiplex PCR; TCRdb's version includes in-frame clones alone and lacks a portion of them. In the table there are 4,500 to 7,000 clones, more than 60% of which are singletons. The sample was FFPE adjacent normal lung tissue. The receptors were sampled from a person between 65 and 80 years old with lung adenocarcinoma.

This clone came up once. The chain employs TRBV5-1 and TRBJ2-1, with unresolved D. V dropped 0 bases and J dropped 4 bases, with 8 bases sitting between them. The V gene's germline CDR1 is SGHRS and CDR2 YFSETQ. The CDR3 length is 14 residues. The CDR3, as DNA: TGCGCCAGCAGCTTGGGATGGGCTTACAATGAGCAGTTCTTC. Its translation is CASSLGWAYNEQFF.

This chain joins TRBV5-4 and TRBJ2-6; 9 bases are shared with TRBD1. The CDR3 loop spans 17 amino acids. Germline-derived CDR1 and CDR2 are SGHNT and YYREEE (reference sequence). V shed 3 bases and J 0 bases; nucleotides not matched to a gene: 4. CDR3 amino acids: CASSWDRVLSGANVLTF. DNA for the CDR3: TGTGCCAGCAGCTGGGACAGGGTCCTCTCTGGGGCCAACGTCCTGACTTTC. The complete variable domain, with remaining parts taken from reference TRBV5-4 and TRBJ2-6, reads ETGVTQSPTHLIKTRGQQVTLRCSSQSGHNTVSWYQQALGQGPQFIFQYYREEENGRGNFPPRFSGLQFPNYSSELNVNALELDDSALYLCASSWDRVLSGANVLTFGAGSRLTVL.

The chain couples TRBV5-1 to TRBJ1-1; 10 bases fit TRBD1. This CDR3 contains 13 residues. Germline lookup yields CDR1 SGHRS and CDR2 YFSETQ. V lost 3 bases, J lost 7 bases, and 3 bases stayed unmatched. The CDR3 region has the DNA TGCGCCAGCAGCTGGGACAGGGGCGGTGAAGCTTTCTTT. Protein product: CASSWDRGGEAFF.

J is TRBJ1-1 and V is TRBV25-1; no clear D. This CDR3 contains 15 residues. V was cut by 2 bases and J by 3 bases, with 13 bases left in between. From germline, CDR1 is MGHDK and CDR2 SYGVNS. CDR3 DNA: TGTGCCAGCAGTGAAGGAATGGGTGGTTACACTGAAGCTTTCTTT. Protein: CASSEGMGGYTEAFF.

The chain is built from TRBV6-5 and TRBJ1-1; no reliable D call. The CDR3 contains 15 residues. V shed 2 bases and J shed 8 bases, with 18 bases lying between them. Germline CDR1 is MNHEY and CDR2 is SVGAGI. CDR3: CASSYEYRTAGEAFF. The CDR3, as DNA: TGTGCCAGCAGTTACGAGTACAGAACAGCGGGGGAAGCTTTCTTT.

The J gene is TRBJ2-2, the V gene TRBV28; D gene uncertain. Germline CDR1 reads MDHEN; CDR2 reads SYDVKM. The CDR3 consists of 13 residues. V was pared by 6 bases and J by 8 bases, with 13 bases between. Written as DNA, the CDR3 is TGTGCCAGCAGCCCGTCCAGAAGGGGGGAGCTGTTTTTT. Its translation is CASSPSRRGELFF. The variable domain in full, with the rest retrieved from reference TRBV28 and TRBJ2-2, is DVKVTQSSRYLVKRTGEKVFLECVQDMDHENMFWYRQDPGLGLRLIYFSYDVKMKEKGDIPEGYSVSREKKERFSLILESASTNQTSMYLCASSPSRRGELFFGEGSRLTVL.

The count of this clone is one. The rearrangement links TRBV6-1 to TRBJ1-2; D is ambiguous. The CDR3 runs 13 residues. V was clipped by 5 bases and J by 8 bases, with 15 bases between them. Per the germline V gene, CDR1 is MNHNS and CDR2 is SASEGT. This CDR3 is CASSSSGGRGYTF. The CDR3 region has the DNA TGTGCCAGCAGTTCCTCCGGCGGGCGCGGCTACACCTTC.